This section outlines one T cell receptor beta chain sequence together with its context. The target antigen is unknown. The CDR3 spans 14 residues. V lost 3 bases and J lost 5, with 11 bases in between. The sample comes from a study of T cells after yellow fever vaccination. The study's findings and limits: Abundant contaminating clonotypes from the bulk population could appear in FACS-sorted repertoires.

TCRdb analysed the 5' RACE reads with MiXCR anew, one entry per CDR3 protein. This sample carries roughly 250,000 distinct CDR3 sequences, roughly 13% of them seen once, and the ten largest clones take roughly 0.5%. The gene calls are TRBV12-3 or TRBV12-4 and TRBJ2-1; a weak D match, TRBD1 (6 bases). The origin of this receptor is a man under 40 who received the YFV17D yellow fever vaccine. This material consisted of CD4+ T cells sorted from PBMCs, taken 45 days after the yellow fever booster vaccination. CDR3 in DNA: TGTGCCAGCAGTTTTAGGGGGATACACAATGAGCAGTTCTTC. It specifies CASSFRGIHNEQFF.